The clone carrying this TCR beta chain has only a few counts. Gene names denote mouse genes. The CDR3 end falls 1 residue outside the read, so it is completed with the germline J gene. Clones were read by immunoSEQ multiplex PCR, and TCRdb kept only the in-frame ones, dropping some. This table holds about 7,500 clones, roughly 38% found once. This entry is derived from a study of tissue T cells after allogeneic stem cell transplantation. The time point here: mouse harvest day 14 after allogeneic transplant. Mouse grafts combined 10^7 T-cell-depleted bone marrow cells with 10^6 splenic CD5+ T cells. V gave up 0 bases and J gave up 3 bases; unmatched junction bases: 1. The CDR3 extends over 15 amino acids. The germline gives CDR1 NSQYPW, CDR2 LRSPGD (reference sequence).

The clonotype was recovered from a female BALB/c mouse given C57BL/6 T cells with graft-versus-host disease after an allogeneic hematopoietic cell transplant. The V gene is TRBV1, the J gene TRBJ2-2; 7 bases agree with TRBD2. The material sequenced was skin. The covered CDR3 bases are TGCACCTGCAGTGCAGAGGGGGGGTACACCGGGCAGCTCTAC. Its translation: CTCSAEGGYTGQLY. The whole CDR3 protein is CTCSAEGGYTGQLYF.